One and the same sample provided the 10 T cell receptor beta chains below, sequenced in a study of blood T cell repertoires in COVID-19. The data were produced by immunoSEQ multiplex PCR, yet TCRdb's version contains in-frame clones alone and is incomplete. This sample has some 140,000 clones, with around 87% found just once. Sequencing input: peripheral blood. These TCRs come from a man in his 70s with active COVID-19.

V and J are TRBV27 and TRBJ1-4; 7 nucleotides line up with TRBD1. Germline CDR1 and CDR2: MNHEY and SMNVEV (reference sequence). The CDR3 consists of 13 residues. V shed 7 bases, J shed 6 bases, and the junction held 5 bases outside the gene matches. The CDR3 nucleotides are TGTGCCAGCACGAGACAGGGTGATGAAAAACTGTTTTTT. Translating it yields CASTRQGDEKLFF.

This rearrangement joins TRBV19 to TRBJ2-6; 10 nucleotides agree with TRBD1. The CDR3 is 20 residues long. The junction had 15 bases not matched to a gene; V was cut back by 5 bases and J by 2 bases. Germline V gene sequence: CDR1 LNHDA, CDR2 SQIVND (reference sequence). The CDR3 DNA is TGTGCCAGTAGTCAACGTGGTGCGGGACAGGGGAGTGCTGGGGCCAACGTCCTGACTTTC. This codes for CASSQRGAGQGSAGANVLTF.

This clone was found once. J is TRBJ2-7 and V is TRBV4-2; 10 positions match TRBD1. The CDR3 length is 13 residues. With 3 bases clipped from V and 5 bases from J, the junction kept 1 base outside the gene matches. CDR1 is LGHNA, CDR2 YNFKEQ, per germline. CDR3 amino acids: CASSQTGGDEQYF. DNA for the CDR3: TGTGCCAGCAGCCAGACAGGGGGCGACGAGCAGTACTTC.

The chain employs TRBV30 and TRBJ1-2, with unresolved D. Looked up from germline, CDR1 is GTSNPN and CDR2 is SVGIG (reference sequence). Trimming took 3 bases from V and 3 from J, leaving 8 bases between them. CDR3 length: 12 amino acids. The CDR3 reads CAWRREHYGYTF. CDR3 coding DNA: TGTGCCTGGAGGAGGGAACACTATGGCTACACCTTC.

The chain links TRBV11-2 to TRBJ2-5; TRBD1 agrees at 7 bases. V was clipped by 1 base and J by 2 bases; unmatched bases: 7. The germline V gene encodes CDR1 SGHAT and CDR2 FQNNGV. The CDR3 sequence is 16 residues long. The CDR3 DNA is TGTGCCAGCAGCTTAGTACAGGGGAATACTCAAGAGACCCAGTACTTC. Translating it yields CASSLVQGNTQETQYF.

V is TRBV28 and J is TRBJ2-3, with a possible D match to TRBD1 (6 bases). The CDR3 contains 15 residues. Germline V lookup: CDR1 MDHEN, CDR2 SYDVKM. The V gene lost 4 bases and the J gene lost 0 bases, with 11 bases spanning the gap. The CDR3 region is CASSSGQTSTDTQYF. The CDR3 DNA follows: TGTGCCAGCAGTTCCGGACAGACTAGCACAGATACGCAGTATTTT.

The chain is built from TRBV27 and TRBJ2-1, with TRBD1 as a possible D gene (6 bases). The CDR3 runs 14 residues. The germline gives CDR1 MNHEY, CDR2 SMNVEV (reference sequence). Trimming shortened V by 5 bases and J by 2 bases, and 10 bases separated the two germline ends. The CDR3: CASSLRDTYNEQFF. The CDR3 region has the DNA TGTGCCAGCAGTCTTAGGGACACCTACAATGAGCAGTTCTTC.

This sequence joins TRBV5-4 and TRBJ2-3; possible D gene TRBD2, 6 bases. V was shortened by 5 bases and J by 1 base, with 8 bases between the two germline ends. This CDR3 spans 13 amino acids. CDR1 and CDR2 (germline): SGHNT, YYREEE (reference sequence). The CDR3 region has the DNA TGTGCCAGCAGTGTAGCGGGCACAGATACGCAGTATTTT. Amino acids: CASSVAGTDTQYF. The full variable domain, rest sourced from reference TRBV5-4 and TRBJ2-3, is ETGVTQSPTHLIKTRGQQVTLRCSSQSGHNTVSWYQQALGQGPQFIFQYYREEENGRGNFPPRFSGLQFPNYSSELNVNALELDDSALYLCASSVAGTDTQYFGPGTRLTVL.

The chain is built from TRBV20-1 and TRBJ2-5; maybe TRBD1 (5 bases). Trimming took 3 bases from V and 3 from J, leaving 11 bases between them. Looked up from germline, CDR1 is DFQATT and CDR2 is SNEGSKA (reference sequence). CDR3 length equals 13 residues. CDR3 amino acids: CSASIRAEETQYF. The CDR3 nucleotides read TGCAGTGCTAGTATCAGGGCCGAAGAGACCCAGTACTTC.

The V and J genes are TRBV27 and TRBJ2-5; 16 bases map to TRBD2. V lost 2 bases to trimming and J lost 6 bases; unmatched junction nucleotides: 6. The CDR3 has 17 amino acids. CDR1 and CDR2 (germline): MNHEY, SMNVEV (reference sequence). In DNA, the CDR3 is TGTGCCAGCAGTTTACGGGGGACTAGCGGGAGGGGTAAGACCCAGTACTTC. Encoded protein: CASSLRGTSGRGKTQYF.